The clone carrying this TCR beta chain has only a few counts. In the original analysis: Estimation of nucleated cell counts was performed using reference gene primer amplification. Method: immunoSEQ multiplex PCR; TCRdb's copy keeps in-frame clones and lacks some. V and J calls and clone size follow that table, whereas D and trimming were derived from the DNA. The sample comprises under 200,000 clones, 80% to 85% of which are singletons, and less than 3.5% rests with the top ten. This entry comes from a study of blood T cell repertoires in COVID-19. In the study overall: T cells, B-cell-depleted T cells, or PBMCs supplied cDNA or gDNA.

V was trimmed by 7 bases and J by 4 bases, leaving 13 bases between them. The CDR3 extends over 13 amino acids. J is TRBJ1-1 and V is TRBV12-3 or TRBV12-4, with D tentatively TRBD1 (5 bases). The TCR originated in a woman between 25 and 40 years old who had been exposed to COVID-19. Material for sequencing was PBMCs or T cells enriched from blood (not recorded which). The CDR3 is CASTSGPGTEAFF. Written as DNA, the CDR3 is TGTGCCAGCACATCAGGGCCCGGCACTGAAGCTTTCTTT.